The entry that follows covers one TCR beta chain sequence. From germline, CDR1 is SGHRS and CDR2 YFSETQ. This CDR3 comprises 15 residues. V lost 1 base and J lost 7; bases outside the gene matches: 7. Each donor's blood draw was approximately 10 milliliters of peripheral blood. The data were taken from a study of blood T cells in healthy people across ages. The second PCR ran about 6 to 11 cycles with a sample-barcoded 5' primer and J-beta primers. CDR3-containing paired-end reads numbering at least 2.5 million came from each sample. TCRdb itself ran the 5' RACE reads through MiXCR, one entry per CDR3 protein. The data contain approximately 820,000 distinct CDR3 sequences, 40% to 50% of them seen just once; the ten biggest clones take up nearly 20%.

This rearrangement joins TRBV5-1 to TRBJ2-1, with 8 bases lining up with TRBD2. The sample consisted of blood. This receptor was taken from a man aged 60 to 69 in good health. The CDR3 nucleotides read TGCGCCAGCAGCTTGATCCGCGGGGGGACGAATGAGCAGTTCTTC. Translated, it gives CASSLIRGGTNEQFF.